This T cell receptor beta chain comes out of a study of T-cell reconstitution after alpha-beta-depleted transplantation in children. Germline CDR1 and CDR2: SQVTM and ANQGSEA. The CDR3 runs 15 residues. The V and J ends lost 3 bases and 4 bases, in that order; junction bases with no gene match: 10. This clonotype was observed at least ten times. Preparation of the TCRbeta library involved a method that used unique molecular identifiers. TCRdb used MiXCR to reprocess the PCR reads, holding one entry per CDR3 protein. The table includes about 110,000 distinct CDR3 sequences, 9% to 12% detected once. This material consisted of PBMCs from the stem cell graft donor, taken from the stem cell graft. The TCR was taken from a human donor who donated a stem cell graft to a child with acute lymphoblastic leukemia. The rearrangement uses TRBV29-1 and TRBJ2-5; 8 bases are shared with TRBD1. Written as DNA, the CDR3 is TGCAGCGTTGACCGGGCCAGGGGGCGGTTAGAGACCCAGTACTTC. Translated, it gives CSVDRARGRLETQYF.